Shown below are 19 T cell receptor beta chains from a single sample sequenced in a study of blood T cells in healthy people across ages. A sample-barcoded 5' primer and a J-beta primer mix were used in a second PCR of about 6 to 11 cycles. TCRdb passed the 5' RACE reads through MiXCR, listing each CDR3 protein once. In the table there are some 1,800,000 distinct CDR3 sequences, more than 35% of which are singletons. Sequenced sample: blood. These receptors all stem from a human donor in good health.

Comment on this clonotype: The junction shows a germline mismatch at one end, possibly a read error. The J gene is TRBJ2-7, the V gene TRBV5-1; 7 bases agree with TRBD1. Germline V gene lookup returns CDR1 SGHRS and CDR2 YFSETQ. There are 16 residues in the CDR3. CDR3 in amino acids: CASSWENRGGAYERYF. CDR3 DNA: TGCGCCAGCAGCTGGGAAAACAGGGGTGGGGCCTACGAGCGGTACTTC.

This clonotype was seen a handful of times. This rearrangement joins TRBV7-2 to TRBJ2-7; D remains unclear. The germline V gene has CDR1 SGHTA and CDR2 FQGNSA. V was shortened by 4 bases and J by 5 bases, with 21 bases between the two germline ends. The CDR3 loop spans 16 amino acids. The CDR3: CASSYLAGHLVHEQYF. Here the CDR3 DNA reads TGTGCCAGCAGCTACTTAGCTGGTCACTTGGTCCACGAGCAGTACTTC. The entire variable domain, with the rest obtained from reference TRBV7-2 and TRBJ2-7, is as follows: GAGVSQSPSNKVTEKGKDVELRCDPISGHTALYWYRQSLGQGLEFLIYFQGNSAPDKSGLPSDRFSAERTGGSVSTLTIQRTQQEDSAVYLCASSYLAGHLVHEQYFGPGTRLTVT.

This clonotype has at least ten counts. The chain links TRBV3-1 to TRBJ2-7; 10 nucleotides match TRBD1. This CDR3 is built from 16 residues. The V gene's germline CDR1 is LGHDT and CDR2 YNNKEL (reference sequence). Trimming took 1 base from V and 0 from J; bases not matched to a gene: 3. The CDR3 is CASSQVDRGFSYEQYF. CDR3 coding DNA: TGTGCCAGCAGCCAAGTGGACAGGGGGTTCTCCTACGAGCAGTACTTC.

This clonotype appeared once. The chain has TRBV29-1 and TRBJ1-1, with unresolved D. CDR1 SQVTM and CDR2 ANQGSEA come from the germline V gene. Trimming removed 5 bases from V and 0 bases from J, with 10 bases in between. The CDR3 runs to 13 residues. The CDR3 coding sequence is TGCAGCGTTTCGGGAATGATGAACACTGAAGCTTTCTTT. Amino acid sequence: CSVSGMMNTEAFF.

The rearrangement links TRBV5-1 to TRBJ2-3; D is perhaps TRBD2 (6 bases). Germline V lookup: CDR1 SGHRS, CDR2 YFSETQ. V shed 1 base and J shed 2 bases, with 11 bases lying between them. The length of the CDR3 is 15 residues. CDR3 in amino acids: CASSLWGVITDTQYF. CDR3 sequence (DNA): TGCGCCAGCAGCTTGTGGGGGGTGATCACAGATACGCAGTATTTT.

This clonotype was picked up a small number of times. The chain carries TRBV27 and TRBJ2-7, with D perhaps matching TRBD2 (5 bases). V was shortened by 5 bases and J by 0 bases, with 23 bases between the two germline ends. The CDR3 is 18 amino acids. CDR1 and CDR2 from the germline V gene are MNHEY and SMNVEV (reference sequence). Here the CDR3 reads CASSPKPPGLLTSYEQYF. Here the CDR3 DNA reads TGTGCCAGCAGTCCAAAACCCCCAGGACTCCTAACCTCCTACGAGCAGTACTTC.

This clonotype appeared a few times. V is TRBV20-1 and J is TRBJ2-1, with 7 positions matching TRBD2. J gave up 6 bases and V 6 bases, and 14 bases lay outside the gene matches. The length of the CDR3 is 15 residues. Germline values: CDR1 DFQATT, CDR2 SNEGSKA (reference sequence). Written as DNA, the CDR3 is TGCAGTGCCGCCGTACCGGGACTATTTTTCAATGAGCAGTTCTTC. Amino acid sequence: CSAAVPGLFFNEQFF.

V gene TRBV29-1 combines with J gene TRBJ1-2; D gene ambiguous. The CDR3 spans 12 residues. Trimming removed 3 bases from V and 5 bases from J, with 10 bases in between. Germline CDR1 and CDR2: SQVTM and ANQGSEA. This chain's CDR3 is CSVDPRQYGYTF. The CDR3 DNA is TGCAGCGTTGACCCGAGGCAGTATGGCTACACCTTC.

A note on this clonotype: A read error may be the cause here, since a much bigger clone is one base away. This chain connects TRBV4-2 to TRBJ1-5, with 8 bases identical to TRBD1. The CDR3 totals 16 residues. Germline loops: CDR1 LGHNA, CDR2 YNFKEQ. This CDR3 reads CAGSQAPGGHNQPQHF. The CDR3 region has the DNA TGTGCCGGCAGCCAAGCGCCAGGGGGCCACAATCAGCCCCAGCATTTT.

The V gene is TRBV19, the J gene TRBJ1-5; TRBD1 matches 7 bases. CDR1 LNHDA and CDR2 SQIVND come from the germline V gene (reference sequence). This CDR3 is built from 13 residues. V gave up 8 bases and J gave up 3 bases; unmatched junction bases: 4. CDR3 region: CASADRVNQPQHF. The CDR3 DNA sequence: TGTGCCAGTGCCGACAGGGTCAATCAGCCCCAGCATTTT.

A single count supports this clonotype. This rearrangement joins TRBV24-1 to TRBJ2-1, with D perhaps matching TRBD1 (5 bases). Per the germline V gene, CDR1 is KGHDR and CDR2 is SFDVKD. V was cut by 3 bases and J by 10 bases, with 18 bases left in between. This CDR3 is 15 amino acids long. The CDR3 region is CATSDPRTLIKEQFF. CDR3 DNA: TGTGCCACCAGTGATCCTCGGACATTGATAAAAGAGCAGTTCTTC.

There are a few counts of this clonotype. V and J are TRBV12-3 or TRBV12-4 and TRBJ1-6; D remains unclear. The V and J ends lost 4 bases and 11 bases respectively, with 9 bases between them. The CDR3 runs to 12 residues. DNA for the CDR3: TGTGCCAGCAGTTCTAACGATACACCCCTCCACTTT. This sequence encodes CASSSNDTPLHF.

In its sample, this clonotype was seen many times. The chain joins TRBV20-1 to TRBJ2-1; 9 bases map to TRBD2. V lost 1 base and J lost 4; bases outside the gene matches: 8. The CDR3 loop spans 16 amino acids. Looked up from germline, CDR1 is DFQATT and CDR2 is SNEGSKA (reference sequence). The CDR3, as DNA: TGCAGTGCTAGAGGGATAGCGGGGGCACCTTACAATGAGCAGTTCTTC. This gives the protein CSARGIAGAPYNEQFF.

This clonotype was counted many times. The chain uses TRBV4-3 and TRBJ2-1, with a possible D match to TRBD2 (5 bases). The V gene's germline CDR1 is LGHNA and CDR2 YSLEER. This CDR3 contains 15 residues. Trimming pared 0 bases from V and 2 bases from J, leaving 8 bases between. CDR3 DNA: TGCGCCAGCAGCCAAGAAAAGAGGGCCTACAATGAGCAGTTCTTC. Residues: CASSQEKRAYNEQFF.

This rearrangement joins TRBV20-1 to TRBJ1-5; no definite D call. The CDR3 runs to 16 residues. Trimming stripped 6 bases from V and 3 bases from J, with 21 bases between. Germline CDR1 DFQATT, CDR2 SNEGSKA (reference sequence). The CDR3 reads CSAPNPFRVPNQPQHF. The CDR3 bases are TGCAGTGCGCCGAACCCCTTTAGGGTCCCCAATCAGCCCCAGCATTTT.

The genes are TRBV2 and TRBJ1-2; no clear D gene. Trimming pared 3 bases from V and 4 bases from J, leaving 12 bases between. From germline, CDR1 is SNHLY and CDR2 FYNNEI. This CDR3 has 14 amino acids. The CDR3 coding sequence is TGTGCCAGCAGTGAGGGGTCCCTCGGCTATGGCTACACCTTC. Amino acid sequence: CASSEGSLGYGYTF.

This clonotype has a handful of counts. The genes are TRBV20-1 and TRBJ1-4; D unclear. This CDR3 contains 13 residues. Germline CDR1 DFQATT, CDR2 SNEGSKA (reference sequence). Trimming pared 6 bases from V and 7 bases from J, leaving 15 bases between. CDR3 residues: CSAEGDNFEKLFF. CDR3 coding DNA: TGCAGTGCCGAGGGAGACAATTTTGAAAAACTGTTTTTT.

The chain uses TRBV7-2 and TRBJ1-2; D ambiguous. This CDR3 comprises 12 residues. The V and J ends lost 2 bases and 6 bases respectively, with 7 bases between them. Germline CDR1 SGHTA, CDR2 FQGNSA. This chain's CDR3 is CASSLNRDGYTF. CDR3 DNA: TGTGCCAGCAGCTTAAATCGGGATGGCTACACCTTC.

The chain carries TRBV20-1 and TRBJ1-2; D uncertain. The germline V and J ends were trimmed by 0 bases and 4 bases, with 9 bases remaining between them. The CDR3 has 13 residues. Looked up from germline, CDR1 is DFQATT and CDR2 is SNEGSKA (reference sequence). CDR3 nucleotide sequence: TGCAGTGCTAGAGAGGCCGGTGCCTATGGCTACACCTTC. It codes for CSAREAGAYGYTF.